This TCR beta chain is from a study of blood T cell repertoires in COVID-19. Study information: Specimens from acute and convalescent COVID-19 originated in the United States, Italy and Spain.

Per the study methods: It was from reference gene primer amplification that nucleated cell counts were estimated. Measured with immunoSEQ multiplex PCR; TCRdb has only the in-frame clones, and not every one. V and J calls and clone size are copied from that table; D and trimming were computed from the DNA. This table holds about 170,000 clones, roughly 81% found once. The germline V gene has CDR1 MNHEY and CDR2 SVGEGT. The CDR3 runs 14 residues. Trimming took 6 bases from V and 2 from J; bases not matched to a gene: 7. This rearrangement joins TRBV6-2 or TRBV6-3 to TRBJ2-7; TRBD2 matches 7 bases. The sequence was obtained from a woman of 80 years or more with COVID-19, enrolled during active disease. The sequencing sample was made of peripheral blood. The CDR3 protein is CASSRGDVTYEQYF. The CDR3 nucleotides are TGTGCCAGCAGCCGGGGGGACGTTACCTACGAGCAGTACTTC.